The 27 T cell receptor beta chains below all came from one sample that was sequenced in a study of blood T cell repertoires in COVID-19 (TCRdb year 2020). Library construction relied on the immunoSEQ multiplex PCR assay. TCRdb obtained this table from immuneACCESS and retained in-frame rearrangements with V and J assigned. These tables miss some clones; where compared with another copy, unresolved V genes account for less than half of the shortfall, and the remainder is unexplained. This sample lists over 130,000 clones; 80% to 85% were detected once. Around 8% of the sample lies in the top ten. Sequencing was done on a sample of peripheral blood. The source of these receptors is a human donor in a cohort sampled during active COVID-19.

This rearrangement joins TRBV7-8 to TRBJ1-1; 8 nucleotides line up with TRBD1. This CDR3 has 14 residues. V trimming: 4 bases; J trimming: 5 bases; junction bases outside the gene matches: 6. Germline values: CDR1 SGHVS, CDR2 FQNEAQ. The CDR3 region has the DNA TGTGCCAGCAGCTCGACACAGGGGGGTACTGAAGCTTTCTTT. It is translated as CASSSTQGGTEAFF.

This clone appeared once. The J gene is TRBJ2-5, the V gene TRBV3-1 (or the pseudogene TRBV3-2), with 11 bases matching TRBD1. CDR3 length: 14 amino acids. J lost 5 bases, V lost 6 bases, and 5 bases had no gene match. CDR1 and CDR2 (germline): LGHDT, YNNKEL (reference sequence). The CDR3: CASSRTGGRETQYF. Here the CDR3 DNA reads TGTGCCAGCAGTCGGACAGGGGGCAGGGAGACCCAGTACTTC.

As DNA, the CDR3 is TGTGCCAGCAGGGCCAGCTCCTACAATGAGCAGTTCTTC. Protein product: CASRASSYNEQFF. This chain connects TRBV6-5 to TRBJ2-1; D remains unclear. The CDR3 totals 13 residues. The germline CDR1 and CDR2 sequences are MNHEY and SVGAGI. V shed 6 bases and J shed 0 bases, with 6 bases lying between them.

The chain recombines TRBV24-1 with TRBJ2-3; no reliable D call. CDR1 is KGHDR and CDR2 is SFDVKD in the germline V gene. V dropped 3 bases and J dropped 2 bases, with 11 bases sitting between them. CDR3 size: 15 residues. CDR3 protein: CATSDLVKATDTQYF. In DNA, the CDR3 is TGTGCCACCAGTGATCTGGTAAAAGCCACAGATACGCAGTATTTT.

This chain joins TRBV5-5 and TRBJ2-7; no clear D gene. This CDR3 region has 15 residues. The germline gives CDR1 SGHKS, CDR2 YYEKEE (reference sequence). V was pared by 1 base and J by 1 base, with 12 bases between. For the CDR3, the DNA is TGTGCCAGCAGCTTGAGTCAGGTGAGATCCTACGAGCAGTACTTC. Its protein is CASSLSQVRSYEQYF.

Written as DNA, the CDR3 is TGTGCCAGCAGTGACACTAGCGGGGGGTGGTACTTC. As protein: CASSDTSGGWYF. The gene calls are TRBV6-1 and TRBJ2-5; 12 nucleotides align to TRBD2. In germline, CDR1 is MNHNS, CDR2 SASEGT. The CDR3 is 12 residues long. The V and J ends lost 3 bases and 13 bases, in that order; junction bases with no gene match: 3.

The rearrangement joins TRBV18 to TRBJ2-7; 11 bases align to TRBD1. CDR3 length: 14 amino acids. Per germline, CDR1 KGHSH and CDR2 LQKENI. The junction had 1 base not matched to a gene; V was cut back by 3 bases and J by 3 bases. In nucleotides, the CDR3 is TGTGCCAGCTCACCCGGGACAGGGGGCTACGAGCAGTACTTC. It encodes CASSPGTGGYEQYF.

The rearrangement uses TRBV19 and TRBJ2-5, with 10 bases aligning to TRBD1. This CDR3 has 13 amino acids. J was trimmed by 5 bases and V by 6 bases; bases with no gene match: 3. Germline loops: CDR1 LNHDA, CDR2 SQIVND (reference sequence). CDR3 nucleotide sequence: TGTGCCAGTAGGGACAGGGGGACCGAGACCCAGTACTTC. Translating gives CASRDRGTETQYF.

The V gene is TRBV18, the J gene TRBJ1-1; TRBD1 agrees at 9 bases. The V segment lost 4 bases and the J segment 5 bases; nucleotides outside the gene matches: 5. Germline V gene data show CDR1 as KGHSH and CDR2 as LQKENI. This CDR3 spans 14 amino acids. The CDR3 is CASSRDRVKTEAFF. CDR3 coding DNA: TGTGCCAGCTCACGGGACAGGGTAAAGACTGAAGCTTTCTTT. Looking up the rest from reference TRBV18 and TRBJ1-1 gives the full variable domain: NAGVMQNPRHLVRRRGQEARLRCSPMKGHSHVYWYRQLPEEGLKFMVYLQKENIIDESGMPKERFSAEFPKEGPSILRIQQVVRGDSAAYFCASSRDRVKTEAFFGQGTRLTVV.

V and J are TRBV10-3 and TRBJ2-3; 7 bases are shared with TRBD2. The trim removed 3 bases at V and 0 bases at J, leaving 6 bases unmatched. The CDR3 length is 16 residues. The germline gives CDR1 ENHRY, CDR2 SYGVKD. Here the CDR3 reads CAISERERGSTDTQYF. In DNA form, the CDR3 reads TGTGCCATCAGTGAAAGAGAGCGGGGAAGCACAGATACGCAGTATTTT.

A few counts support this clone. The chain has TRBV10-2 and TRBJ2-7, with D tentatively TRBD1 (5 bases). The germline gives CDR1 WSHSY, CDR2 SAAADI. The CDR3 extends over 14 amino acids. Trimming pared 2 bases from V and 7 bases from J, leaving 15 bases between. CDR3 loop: CASSEPPGSWEQYF. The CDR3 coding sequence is TGCGCCAGCAGTGAGCCTCCAGGGTCCTGGGAGCAGTACTTC.

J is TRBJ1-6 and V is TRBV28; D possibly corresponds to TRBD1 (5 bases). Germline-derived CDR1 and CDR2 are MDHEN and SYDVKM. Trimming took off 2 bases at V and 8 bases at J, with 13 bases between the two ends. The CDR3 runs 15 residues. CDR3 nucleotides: TGTGCCAGCAGTTTACGGGGGAATGCTTATTCACCCCTCCACTTT. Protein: CASSLRGNAYSPLHF.

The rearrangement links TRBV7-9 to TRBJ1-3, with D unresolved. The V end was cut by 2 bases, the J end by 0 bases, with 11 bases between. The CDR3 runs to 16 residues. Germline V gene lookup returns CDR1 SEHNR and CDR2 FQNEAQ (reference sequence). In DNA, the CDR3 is TGTGCCAGCAGCTTATTTTTGCGTAGCTCTGGAAACACCATATATTTT. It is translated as CASSLFLRSSGNTIYF.

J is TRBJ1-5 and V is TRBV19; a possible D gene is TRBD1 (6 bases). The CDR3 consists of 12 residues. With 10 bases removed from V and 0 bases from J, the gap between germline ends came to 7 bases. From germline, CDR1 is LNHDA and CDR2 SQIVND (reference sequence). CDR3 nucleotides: TGTGCCACAGGGGATAGCAATCAGCCCCAGCATTTT. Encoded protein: CATGDSNQPQHF.

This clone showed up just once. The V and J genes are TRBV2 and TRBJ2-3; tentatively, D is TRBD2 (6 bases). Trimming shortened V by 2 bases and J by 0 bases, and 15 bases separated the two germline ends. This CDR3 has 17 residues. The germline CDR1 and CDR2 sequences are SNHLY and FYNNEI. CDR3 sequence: CASSEHRRVISTDTQYF. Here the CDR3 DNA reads TGTGCCAGCAGTGAACACAGGAGGGTTATTAGCACAGATACGCAGTATTTT.

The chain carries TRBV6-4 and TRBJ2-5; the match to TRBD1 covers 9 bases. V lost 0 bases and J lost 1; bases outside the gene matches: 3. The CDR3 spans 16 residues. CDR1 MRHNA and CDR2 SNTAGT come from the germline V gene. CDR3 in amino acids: CASSDSKTGGQETQYF. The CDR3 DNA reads TGTGCCAGCAGTGACTCTAAGACAGGGGGCCAAGAGACCCAGTACTTC.

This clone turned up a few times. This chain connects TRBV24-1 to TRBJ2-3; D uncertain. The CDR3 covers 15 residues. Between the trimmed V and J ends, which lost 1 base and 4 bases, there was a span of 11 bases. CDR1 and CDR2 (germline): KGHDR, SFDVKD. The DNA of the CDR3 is TGTGCCACCAGTGATTTATCAGATCCTGCAGATACGCAGTATTTT. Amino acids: CATSDLSDPADTQYF.

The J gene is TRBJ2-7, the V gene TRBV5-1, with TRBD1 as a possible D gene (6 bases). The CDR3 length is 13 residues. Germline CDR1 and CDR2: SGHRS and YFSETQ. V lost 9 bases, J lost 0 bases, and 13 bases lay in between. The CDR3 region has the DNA TGCGCCACCCGGACAGCCAGCTCCTACGAGCAGTACTTC. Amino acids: CATRTASSYEQYF.

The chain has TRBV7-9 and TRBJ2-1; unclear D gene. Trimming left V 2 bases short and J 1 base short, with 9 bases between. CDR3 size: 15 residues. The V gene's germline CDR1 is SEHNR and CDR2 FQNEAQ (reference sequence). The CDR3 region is CASSLKSFSYNEQFF. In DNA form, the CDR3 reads TGTGCCAGCAGCTTAAAATCATTTTCCTACAATGAGCAGTTCTTC. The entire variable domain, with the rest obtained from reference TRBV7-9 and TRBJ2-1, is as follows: DTGVSQNPRHKITKRGQNVTFRCDPISEHNRLYWYRQTLGQGPEFLTYFQNEAQLEKSRLLSDRFSAERPKGSFSTLEIQRTEQGDSAMYLCASSLKSFSYNEQFFGPGTRLTVL.

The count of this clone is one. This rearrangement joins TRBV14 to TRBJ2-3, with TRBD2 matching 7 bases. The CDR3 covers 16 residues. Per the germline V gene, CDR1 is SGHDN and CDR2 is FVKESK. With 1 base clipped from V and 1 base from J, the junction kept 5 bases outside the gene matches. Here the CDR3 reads CASSQVGRGGTDTQYF. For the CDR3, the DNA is TGTGCCAGCAGCCAAGTGGGACGGGGGGGCACAGATACGCAGTATTTT.

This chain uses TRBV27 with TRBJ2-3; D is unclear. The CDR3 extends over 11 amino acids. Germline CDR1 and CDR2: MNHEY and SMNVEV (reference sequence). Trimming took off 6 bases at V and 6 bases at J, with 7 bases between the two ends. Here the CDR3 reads CASSPADTQYF. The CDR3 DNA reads TGTGCCAGCAGCCCCGCGGATACGCAGTATTTT.

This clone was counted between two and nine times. CDR3 coding DNA: TGTGCCAGCAGTTGGACAGGGGGCCCGGGTGCATCGGAAAAACTGTTTTTT. This encodes CASSWTGGPGASEKLFF. This chain joins TRBV27 and TRBJ1-4; 11 nucleotides match TRBD1. The germline CDR1 and CDR2 sequences are MNHEY and SMNVEV (reference sequence). The CDR3 spans 17 residues. The ends lost 4 bases at V and 8 bases at J; junction bases unmatched: 12.

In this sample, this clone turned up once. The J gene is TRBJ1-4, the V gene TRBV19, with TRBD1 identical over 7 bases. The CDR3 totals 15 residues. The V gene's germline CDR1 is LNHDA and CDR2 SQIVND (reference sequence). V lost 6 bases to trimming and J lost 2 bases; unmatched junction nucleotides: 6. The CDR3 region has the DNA TGTGCCAGTAGACGCGACAGGGTTACTAATGAAAAACTGTTTTTT. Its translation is CASRRDRVTNEKLFF. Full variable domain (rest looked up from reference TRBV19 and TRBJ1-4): DGGITQSPKYLFRKEGQNVTLSCEQNLNHDAMYWYRQDPGQGLRLIYYSQIVNDFQKGDIAEGYSVSREKKESFPLTVTSAQKNPTAFYLCASRRDRVTNEKLFFGSGTQLSVL.

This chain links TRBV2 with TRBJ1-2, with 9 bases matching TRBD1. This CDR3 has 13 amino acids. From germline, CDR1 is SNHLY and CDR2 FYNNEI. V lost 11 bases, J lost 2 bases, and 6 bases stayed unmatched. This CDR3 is CADGTGSNYGYTF. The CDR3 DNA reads TGTGCCGATGGGACAGGGAGCAACTATGGCTACACCTTC.

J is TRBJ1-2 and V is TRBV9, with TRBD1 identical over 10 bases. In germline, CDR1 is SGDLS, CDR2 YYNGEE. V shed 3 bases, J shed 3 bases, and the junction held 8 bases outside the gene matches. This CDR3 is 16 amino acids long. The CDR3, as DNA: TGTGCCAGCAGCGACCGGGACAGGGGTCGCTACTATGGCTACACCTTC. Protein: CASSDRDRGRYYGYTF.

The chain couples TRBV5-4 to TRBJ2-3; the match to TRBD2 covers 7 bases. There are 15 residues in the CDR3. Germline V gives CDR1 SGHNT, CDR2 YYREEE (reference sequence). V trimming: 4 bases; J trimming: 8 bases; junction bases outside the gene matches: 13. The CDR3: CASSRDGGSSGTQYF. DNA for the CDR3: TGTGCCAGCAGCCGTGACGGGGGGTCATCAGGTACGCAGTATTTT.

The CDR3 is CASSRTGQPNEQFF. The CDR3, as DNA: TGTGCCAGCAGCCGTACGGGACAGCCCAATGAGCAGTTCTTC. This chain uses TRBV28 with TRBJ2-1, with 7 bases matching TRBD1. Trimming at V came to 6 bases and at J to 6 bases, leaving 8 bases not matched to a gene. This CDR3 is built from 14 residues. Germline lookup yields CDR1 MDHEN and CDR2 SYDVKM.